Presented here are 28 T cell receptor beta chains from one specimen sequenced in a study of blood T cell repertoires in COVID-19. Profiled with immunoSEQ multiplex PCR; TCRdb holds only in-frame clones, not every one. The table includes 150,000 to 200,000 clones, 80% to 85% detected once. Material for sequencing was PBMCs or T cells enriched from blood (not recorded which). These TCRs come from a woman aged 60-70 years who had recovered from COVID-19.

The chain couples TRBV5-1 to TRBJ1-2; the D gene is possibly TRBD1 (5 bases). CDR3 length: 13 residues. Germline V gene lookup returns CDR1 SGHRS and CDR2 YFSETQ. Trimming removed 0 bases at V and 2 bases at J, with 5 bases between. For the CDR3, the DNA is TGCGCCAGCAGCTTGGAGGGGAACTATGGCTACACCTTC. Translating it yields CASSLEGNYGYTF.

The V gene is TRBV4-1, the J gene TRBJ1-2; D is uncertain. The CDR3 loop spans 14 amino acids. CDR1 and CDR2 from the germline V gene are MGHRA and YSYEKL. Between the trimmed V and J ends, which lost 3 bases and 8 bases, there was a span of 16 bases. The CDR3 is CASSQLAGSGGYTF. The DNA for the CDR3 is TGCGCCAGCAGCCAGTTGGCAGGCTCTGGAGGCTACACCTTC.

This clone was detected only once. CDR3 region: CASSLRGLNTEAFF. The CDR3, as DNA: TGTGCCAGCAGCCTAAGGGGCTTGAACACTGAAGCTTTCTTT. The chain carries TRBV9 and TRBJ1-1, with TRBD1 as a possible D gene (5 bases). Looked up from germline, CDR1 is SGDLS and CDR2 is YYNGEE. Between the trimmed V and J ends, which lost 4 bases and 0 bases, there was a span of 10 bases. This CDR3 has 14 amino acids.

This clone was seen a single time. CDR3 sequence (DNA): TGTGCCAGCAGCCCGGGACTAGCGGGGGGTGACGGGGAGCTGTTTTTT. Translating gives CASSPGLAGGDGELFF. The chain uses TRBV7-3 and TRBJ2-2; 15 bases align to TRBD2. CDR3 size: 16 residues. Germline V lookup: CDR1 SGHTA, CDR2 FQGTGA. Losses at the gene ends were 5 bases for V and 7 bases for J; bases not matched to a gene: 5.

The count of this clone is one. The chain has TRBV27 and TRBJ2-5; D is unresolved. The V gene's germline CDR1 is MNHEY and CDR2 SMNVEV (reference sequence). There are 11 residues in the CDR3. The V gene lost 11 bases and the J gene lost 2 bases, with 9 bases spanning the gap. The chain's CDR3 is CASGYQETQYF. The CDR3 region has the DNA TGTGCCTCCGGTTATCAAGAGACCCAGTACTTC.

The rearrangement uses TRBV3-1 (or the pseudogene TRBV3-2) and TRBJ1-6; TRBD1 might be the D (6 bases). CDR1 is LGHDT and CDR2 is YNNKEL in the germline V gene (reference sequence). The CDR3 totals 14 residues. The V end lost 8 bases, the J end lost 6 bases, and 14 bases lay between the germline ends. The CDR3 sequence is CASGSDSFNSPLHF. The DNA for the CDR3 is TGTGCCAGCGGATCGGACAGTTTTAATTCACCCCTCCACTTT.

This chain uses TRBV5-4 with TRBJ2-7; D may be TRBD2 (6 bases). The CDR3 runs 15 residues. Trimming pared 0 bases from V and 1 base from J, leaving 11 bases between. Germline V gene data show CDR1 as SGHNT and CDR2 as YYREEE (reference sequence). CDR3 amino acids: CASSLGGVASYEQYF. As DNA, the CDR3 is TGTGCCAGCAGCTTGGGGGGGGTGGCGTCCTACGAGCAGTACTTC.

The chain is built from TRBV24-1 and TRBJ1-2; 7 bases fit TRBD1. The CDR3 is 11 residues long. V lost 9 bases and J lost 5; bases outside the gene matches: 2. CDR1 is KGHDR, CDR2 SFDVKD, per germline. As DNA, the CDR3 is TGTGCCACCTCGGACAGGTATGGCTACACCTTC. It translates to CATSDRYGYTF.

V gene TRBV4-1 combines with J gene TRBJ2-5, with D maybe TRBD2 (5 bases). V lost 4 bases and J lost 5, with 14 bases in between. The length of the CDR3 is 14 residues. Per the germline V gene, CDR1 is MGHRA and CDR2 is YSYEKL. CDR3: CASSLSGPGETQYF. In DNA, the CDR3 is TGCGCCAGCAGCCTCTCCGGGCCGGGGGAGACCCAGTACTTC.

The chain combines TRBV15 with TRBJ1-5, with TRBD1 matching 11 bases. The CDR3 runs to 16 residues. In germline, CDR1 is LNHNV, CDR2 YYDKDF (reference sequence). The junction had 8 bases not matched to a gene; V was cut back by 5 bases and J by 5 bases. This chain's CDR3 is CATSGPGQGADQPQHF. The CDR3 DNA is TGTGCCACCAGCGGACCCGGACAGGGGGCTGATCAGCCCCAGCATTTT.

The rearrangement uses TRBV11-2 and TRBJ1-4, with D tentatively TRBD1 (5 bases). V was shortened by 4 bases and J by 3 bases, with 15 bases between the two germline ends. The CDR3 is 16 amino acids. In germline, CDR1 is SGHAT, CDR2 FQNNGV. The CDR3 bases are TGTGCCAGCAGCTCGCAAACAGGCATGGCTAATGAAAAACTGTTTTTT. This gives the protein CASSSQTGMANEKLFF.

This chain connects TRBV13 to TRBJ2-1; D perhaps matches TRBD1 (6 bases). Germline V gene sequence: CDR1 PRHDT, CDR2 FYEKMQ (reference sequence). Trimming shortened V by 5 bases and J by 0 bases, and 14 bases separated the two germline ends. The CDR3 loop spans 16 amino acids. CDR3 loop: CASSPQGPSSYNEQFF. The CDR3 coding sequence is TGTGCCAGCAGCCCACAGGGCCCCAGCTCCTACAATGAGCAGTTCTTC.

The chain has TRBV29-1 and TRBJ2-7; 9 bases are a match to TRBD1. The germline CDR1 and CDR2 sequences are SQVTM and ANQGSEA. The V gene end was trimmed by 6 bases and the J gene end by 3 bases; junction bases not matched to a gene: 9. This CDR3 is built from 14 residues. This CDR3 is CSVRGGQGGYEQYF. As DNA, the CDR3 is TGCAGCGTGAGGGGGGGACAGGGTGGCTACGAGCAGTACTTC.

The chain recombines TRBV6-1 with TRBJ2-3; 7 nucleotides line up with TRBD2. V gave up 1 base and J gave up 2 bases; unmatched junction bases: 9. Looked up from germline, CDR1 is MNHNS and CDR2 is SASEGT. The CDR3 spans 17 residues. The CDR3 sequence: CASSEGVGERDTDTQYF. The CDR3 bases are TGTGCCAGCAGTGAAGGGGTGGGGGAGCGGGACACAGATACGCAGTATTTT.

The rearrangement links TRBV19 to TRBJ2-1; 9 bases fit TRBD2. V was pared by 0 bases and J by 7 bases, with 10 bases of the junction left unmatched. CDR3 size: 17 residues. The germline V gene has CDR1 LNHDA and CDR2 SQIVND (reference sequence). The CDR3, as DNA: TGTGCCAGTAGTATAGATTTATACACTAGCGGGTCTAATGAGCAGTTCTTC. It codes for CASSIDLYTSGSNEQFF.

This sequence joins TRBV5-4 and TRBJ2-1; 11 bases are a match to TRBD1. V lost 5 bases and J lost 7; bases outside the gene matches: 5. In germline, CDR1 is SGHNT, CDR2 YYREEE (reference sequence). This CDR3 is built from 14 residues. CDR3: CASRPGTGGNEQFF. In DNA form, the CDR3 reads TGTGCCAGCAGACCCGGGACAGGGGGGAATGAGCAGTTCTTC.

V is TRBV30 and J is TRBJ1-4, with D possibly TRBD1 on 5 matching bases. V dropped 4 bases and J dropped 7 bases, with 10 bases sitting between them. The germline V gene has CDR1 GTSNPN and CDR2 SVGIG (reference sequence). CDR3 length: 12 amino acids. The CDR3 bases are TGTGCCTGGAACTGGGGGGGTGAAAAACTGTTTTTT. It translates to CAWNWGGEKLFF.

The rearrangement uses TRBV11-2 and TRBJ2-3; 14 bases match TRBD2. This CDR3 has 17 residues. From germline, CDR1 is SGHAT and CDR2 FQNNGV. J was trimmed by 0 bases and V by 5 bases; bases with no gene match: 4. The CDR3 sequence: CASSQRTSGGSTDTQYF. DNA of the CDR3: TGTGCCAGCAGCCAACGGACTAGCGGGGGGAGCACAGATACGCAGTATTTT.

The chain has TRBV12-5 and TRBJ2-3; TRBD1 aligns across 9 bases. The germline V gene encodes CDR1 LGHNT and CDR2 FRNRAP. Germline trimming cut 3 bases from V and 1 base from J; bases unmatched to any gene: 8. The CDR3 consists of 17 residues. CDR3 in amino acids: CASGFAGTGSGTDTQYF. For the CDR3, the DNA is TGTGCTAGTGGTTTCGCCGGGACAGGGAGTGGCACAGATACGCAGTATTTT.

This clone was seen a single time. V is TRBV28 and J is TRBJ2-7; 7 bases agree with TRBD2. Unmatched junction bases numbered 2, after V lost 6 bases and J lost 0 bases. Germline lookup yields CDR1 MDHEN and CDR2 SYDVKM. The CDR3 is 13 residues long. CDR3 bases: TGTGCCAGCAGGGCTAGCGGCTCCTACGAGCAGTACTTC. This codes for CASRASGSYEQYF. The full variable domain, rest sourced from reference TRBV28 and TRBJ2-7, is DVKVTQSSRYLVKRTGEKVFLECVQDMDHENMFWYRQDPGLGLRLIYFSYDVKMKEKGDIPEGYSVSREKKERFSLILESASTNQTSMYLCASRASGSYEQYFGPGTRLTVT.

The CDR3 DNA reads TGTGCCAGCAGTTACTCGACAGGGGGGAGCGGTGAAAAACTGTTTTTT. Its protein is CASSYSTGGSGEKLFF. The chain is built from TRBV6-5 and TRBJ1-4; 9 bases fit TRBD1. The CDR3 has 16 residues. The V and J ends lost 0 bases and 7 bases, in that order; junction bases with no gene match: 6. Germline V gene sequence: CDR1 MNHEY, CDR2 SVGAGI.

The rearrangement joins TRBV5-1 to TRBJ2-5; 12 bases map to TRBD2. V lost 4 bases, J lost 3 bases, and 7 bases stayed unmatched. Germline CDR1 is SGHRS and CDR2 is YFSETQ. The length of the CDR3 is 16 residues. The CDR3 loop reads CASSPRRTSGKETQYF. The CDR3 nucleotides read TGCGCCAGCAGCCCGCGCCGGACTAGCGGGAAAGAGACCCAGTACTTC.

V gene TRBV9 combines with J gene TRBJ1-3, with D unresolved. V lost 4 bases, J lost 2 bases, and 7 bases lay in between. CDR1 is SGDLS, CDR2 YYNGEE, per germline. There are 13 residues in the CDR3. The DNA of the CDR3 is TGTGCCAGCAGCCTCCCTACTGGAAACACCATATATTTT. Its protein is CASSLPTGNTIYF.

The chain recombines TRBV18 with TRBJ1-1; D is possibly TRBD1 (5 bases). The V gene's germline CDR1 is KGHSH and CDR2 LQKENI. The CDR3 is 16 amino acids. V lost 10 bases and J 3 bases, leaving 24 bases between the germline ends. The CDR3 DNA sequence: TGTGCCACCCGGGGGGGAGGGCTTCCATCGGACACTGAAGCTTTCTTT. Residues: CATRGGGLPSDTEAFF.

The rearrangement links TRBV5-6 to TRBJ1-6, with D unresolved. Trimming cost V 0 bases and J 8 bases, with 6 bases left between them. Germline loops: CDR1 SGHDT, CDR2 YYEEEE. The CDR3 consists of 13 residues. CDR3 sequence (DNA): TGTGCCAGCAGCTTGGAGAGGGATTCACCCCTCCACTTT. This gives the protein CASSLERDSPLHF.

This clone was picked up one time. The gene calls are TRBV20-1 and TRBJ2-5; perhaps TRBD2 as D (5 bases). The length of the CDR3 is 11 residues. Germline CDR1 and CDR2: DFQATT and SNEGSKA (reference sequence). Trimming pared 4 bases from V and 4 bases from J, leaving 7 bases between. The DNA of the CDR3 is TGCAGTGCTAACGGGGTAGAGACCCAGTACTTC. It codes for CSANGVETQYF.

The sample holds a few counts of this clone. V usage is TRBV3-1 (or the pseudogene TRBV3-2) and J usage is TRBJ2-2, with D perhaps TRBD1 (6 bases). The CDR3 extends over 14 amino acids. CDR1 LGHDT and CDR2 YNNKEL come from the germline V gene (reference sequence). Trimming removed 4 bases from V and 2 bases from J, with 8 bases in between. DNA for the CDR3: TGTGCCAGCAGCCTGGGACATAACACCGGGGAGCTGTTTTTT. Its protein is CASSLGHNTGELFF.

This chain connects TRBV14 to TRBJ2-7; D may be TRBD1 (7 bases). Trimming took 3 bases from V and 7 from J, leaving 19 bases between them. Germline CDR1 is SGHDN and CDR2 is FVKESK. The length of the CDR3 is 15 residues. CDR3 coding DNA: TGTGCCAGCAGCCATACCCAGACAGGGAGGTGGGAGCAGTACTTC. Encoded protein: CASSHTQTGRWEQYF.